Each of the 32 T cell receptor beta chains below was sequenced from the same sample in a study of CD8+CD57+ T cells in acquired aplastic anemia. It was genomic DNA that served as the template for profiling TCR beta VDJ and CDR3. One entry per CDR3 protein, called by TCRdb with MiXCR from the reads. The profile shows 150,000 or so distinct CDR3 sequences, roughly 63% of them singletons. Input material: sorted CD4+, CD8+, or CD8+CD57+ T cells (not recorded which) from PBMCs. The receptors originated from a human donor in good health.

The chain joins TRBV20-1 to TRBJ2-7; TRBD1 aligns across 9 bases. Germline-derived CDR1 and CDR2 are DFQATT and SNEGSKA (reference sequence). The CDR3 totals 14 residues. V dropped 7 bases and J dropped 2; count of bases not matched to a gene: 9. The CDR3 sequence is CSVRQGQGTYEQYF. CDR3 in DNA: TGCAGTGTTCGCCAGGGACAGGGCACCTACGAGCAGTACTTC.

The chain is built from TRBV2 and TRBJ1-2; TRBD1 matches 7 bases. The J segment lost 3 bases and the V segment lost 9 bases, leaving 1 base of the junction unmatched. CDR1 is SNHLY and CDR2 is FYNNEI in the germline V gene. The CDR3 contains 11 residues. CDR3 nucleotide sequence: TGTGCCAGTGACAGGGACTATGGCTACACCTTC. Translating it yields CASDRDYGYTF.

The chain's CDR3 is CASSLVGVLHF. The CDR3 DNA sequence: TGTGCCAGCAGCTTAGTAGGGGTCCTTCACTTT. The genes are TRBV7-2 and TRBJ1-6; possibly TRBD1 for D (5 bases). Between the trimmed V and J ends, which lost 1 base and 19 bases, there was a span of 11 bases. The CDR3 consists of 11 residues. The germline CDR1 and CDR2 sequences are SGHTA and FQGNSA.

This clonotype has only a few counts. The genes are TRBV11-3 and TRBJ2-7; D may be TRBD2 (6 bases). V was pared by 2 bases and J by 5 bases, with 10 bases between. There are 13 residues in the CDR3. In germline, CDR1 is SGHNT, CDR2 YENEEA. CDR3 in amino acids: CASSLIPGDEQYF. The DNA for the CDR3 is TGTGCCAGCAGCTTAATTCCGGGGGACGAGCAGTACTTC.

The chain has TRBV9 and TRBJ2-6; D is possibly TRBD2 (5 bases). Trimming shortened V by 0 bases and J by 0 bases, and 10 bases separated the two germline ends. The CDR3 contains 17 residues. Per the germline V gene, CDR1 is SGDLS and CDR2 is YYNGEE. CDR3 bases: TGTGCCAGCAGCGTAGGAACCGCGGGCTCTGGGGCCAACGTCCTGACTTTC. Its translation: CASSVGTAGSGANVLTF.

This clonotype occurred a few times. V gene TRBV7-3 combines with J gene TRBJ2-1; the D gene is possibly TRBD2 (5 bases). V dropped 3 bases and J dropped 2 bases, with 8 bases sitting between them. Germline V gene lookup returns CDR1 SGHTA and CDR2 FQGTGA. The length of the CDR3 is 14 residues. The CDR3 region is CASSFRGTYNEQFF. CDR3 in DNA: TGTGCCAGCAGCTTTCGGGGTACCTACAATGAGCAGTTCTTC. Full variable domain (outside the CDR3, taken from reference TRBV7-3 and TRBJ2-1): GAGVSQTPSNKVTEKGKYVELRCDPISGHTALYWYRQSLGQGPEFLIYFQGTGAADDSGLPNDRFFAVRPEGSVSTLKIQRTERGDSAVYLCASSFRGTYNEQFFGPGTRLTVL.

This clonotype has only a few counts. The gene calls are TRBV2 and TRBJ2-7; 7 bases are shared with TRBD1. The CDR3 length is 14 residues. Trimming removed 6 bases from V and 3 bases from J; junction bases left unmatched: 8. The germline CDR1 and CDR2 sequences are SNHLY and FYNNEI. The CDR3 loop is CASRVGTAYYEQYF. The DNA of the CDR3 is TGTGCCAGCAGGGTCGGGACAGCCTACTACGAGCAGTACTTC.

This clonotype has a single count. The chain joins TRBV2 to TRBJ1-1; D is possibly TRBD1 (6 bases). The V and J ends lost 2 bases and 1 base respectively, with 14 bases between them. The germline V gene encodes CDR1 SNHLY and CDR2 FYNNEI. The CDR3 length is 16 residues. DNA of the CDR3: TGTGCCAGCAGTGAAAGGGGGGGGGCAAGGAACACTGAAGCTTTCTTT. Amino acids: CASSERGGARNTEAFF.

V gene TRBV14 combines with J gene TRBJ1-2; D remains ambiguous. Germline values: CDR1 SGHDN, CDR2 FVKESK. This CDR3 is 12 amino acids long. Trimming cost V 1 base and J 7 bases, with 7 bases left between them. Written as DNA, the CDR3 is TGTGCCAGCAGCCAAGGTTGGGGTGGCTACACCTTC. Translation: CASSQGWGGYTF.

This chain uses TRBV19 with TRBJ2-2; 7 nucleotides align to TRBD1. The CDR3 is 15 residues long. Germline CDR1 LNHDA, CDR2 SQIVND (reference sequence). The V and J ends lost 2 bases and 3 bases, in that order; junction bases with no gene match: 3. The CDR3 nucleotides read TGTGCCAGTAGTATATACACAGGGGACACCGGGGAGCTGTTTTTT. Protein: CASSIYTGDTGELFF.

V is TRBV7-3 and J is TRBJ2-5; D gene uncertain. The ends were cut back, 3 bases at V and 4 bases at J, with 6 bases in the middle. The CDR3 runs 12 residues. Germline CDR1 SGHTA, CDR2 FQGTGA. The CDR3 DNA sequence: TGTGCCAGCAGCTTCTTTGGAGAGACCCAGTACTTC. It yields the protein CASSFFGETQYF.

Worth noting for this clonotype: At one of its ends the junction is not consistent with the germline gene, which may arise from a read error. The chain uses TRBV7-8 and TRBJ1-1; unclear D gene. Germline V CDR1 and CDR2: SGHVS, FQNEAQ. The CDR3 consists of 18 residues. The CDR3 nucleotides are TGTGCCACCAGCAGAATACGTGGGCCGGGCAGTTGGAACACTGAAGCTTTCTTT. Amino acids: CATSRIRGPGSWNTEAFF.

V gene TRBV25-1 combines with J gene TRBJ2-3; weak D call: TRBD2 (6 bases). This CDR3 has 15 residues. V lost 1 base and J 0 bases, leaving 8 bases between the germline ends. Germline CDR1 is MGHDK and CDR2 is SYGVNS. The CDR3 reads CASSEWAGSTDTQYF. In nucleotides, the CDR3 is TGTGCCAGCAGTGAATGGGCGGGGAGCACAGATACGCAGTATTTT.

Concerning this clonotype itself: This may be a read error: a much more frequent sequence differs by one nucleotide. Because the CDR3 is missing its conserved closing phenylalanine or tryptophan, this is likely a read error. This rearrangement joins TRBV6-5 to TRBJ2-1; 9 bases map to TRBD2. This CDR3 is built from 15 residues. Trimming cost V 5 bases and J 6 bases; bases outside gene matches: 8. Germline values: CDR1 MNHEY, CDR2 SVGAGI. The CDR3, as DNA: TGTGCCAGCAGTGCCGGGACTAGCAGGTTCAATGAGCAGTTCTTA. Protein sequence: CASSAGTSRFNEQFL.

This sequence joins TRBV6-4 and TRBJ2-7, with 12 bases lining up with TRBD2. V trimming: 10 bases; J trimming: 0 bases; junction bases outside the gene matches: 7. CDR1 MRHNA and CDR2 SNTAGT come from the germline V gene. This CDR3 region has 15 residues. CDR3 loop: CATILAGGASYEQYF. In nucleotides, the CDR3 is TGTGCCACCATCCTAGCGGGAGGGGCCTCCTACGAGCAGTACTTC.

This clonotype was seen a handful of times. This chain joins TRBV7-2 and TRBJ1-3; D unclear. The CDR3 totals 13 residues. With 0 bases removed from V and 4 bases from J, the gap between germline ends came to 4 bases. Germline CDR1 SGHTA, CDR2 FQGNSA. This CDR3 reads CASSLASGNTIYF. CDR3 DNA: TGTGCCAGCAGCTTAGCCTCCGGAAACACCATATATTTT.

This chain connects TRBV4-1 to TRBJ2-1; the match to TRBD2 covers 11 bases. In germline, CDR1 is MGHRA, CDR2 YSYEKL. The V and J ends lost 0 bases and 6 bases, in that order; junction bases with no gene match: 4. The CDR3 extends over 16 amino acids. The CDR3, as DNA: TGCGCCAGCAGCCAAGACGGGGGACTAGCGGTCAATGAGCAGTTCTTC. It is translated as CASSQDGGLAVNEQFF.

By share of the sample, this clonotype is medium-sized (0.01 to 0.1%). The chain has TRBV20-1 and TRBJ2-1; D is unresolved. The CDR3 extends over 14 amino acids. Germline assignment: CDR1 DFQATT and CDR2 SNEGSKA (reference sequence). V lost 4 bases and J lost 6, with 16 bases in between. CDR3 DNA: TGCAGTGCTACTTTAGGTGGGGAAGGCAATGAGCAGTTCTTC. Its translation is CSATLGGEGNEQFF.

This clonotype was seen a few times. The chain links TRBV15 to TRBJ1-1; D gene uncertain. V was pared by 1 base and J by 8 bases, with 8 bases between. Germline V gene sequence: CDR1 LNHNV, CDR2 YYDKDF (reference sequence). CDR3 length: 12 residues. The CDR3 sequence: CATSRVPTEAFF. The DNA of the CDR3 is TGTGCCACCAGCAGAGTACCCACCGAAGCTTTCTTT.

J is TRBJ2-7 and V is TRBV14; D unclear. The CDR3 spans 16 residues. Germline V gene data show CDR1 as SGHDN and CDR2 as FVKESK. V lost 1 base, J lost 5 bases, and 18 bases lay in between. The CDR3: CASSQVVRLGPHEQYF. The CDR3 nucleotides are TGTGCCAGCAGCCAAGTGGTACGGCTCGGACCCCACGAGCAGTACTTC.

In its sample, this clonotype was seen many times. The chain couples TRBV20-1 to TRBJ2-7, with 8 bases matching TRBD2. CDR1 and CDR2 (germline): DFQATT, SNEGSKA (reference sequence). The CDR3 has 14 residues. V dropped 6 bases and J dropped 3; count of bases not matched to a gene: 10. The chain's CDR3 is CSAPGLAGYYEQYF. The DNA of the CDR3 is TGCAGTGCCCCGGGCCTAGCGGGTTACTACGAGCAGTACTTC.

This clonotype was observed many times. This chain links TRBV2 with TRBJ1-1; TRBD1 agrees at 8 bases. CDR3 length equals 14 residues. Trimming cost V 3 bases and J 3 bases; bases outside gene matches: 3. Germline V lookup: CDR1 SNHLY, CDR2 FYNNEI. CDR3 nucleotide sequence: TGTGCCAGCAGTGACAGGGGGCATGACACTGAAGCTTTCTTT. It is translated as CASSDRGHDTEAFF. The full variable domain, rest sourced from reference TRBV2 and TRBJ1-1, is EPEVTQTPSHQVTQMGQEVILRCVPISNHLYFYWYRQILGQKVEFLVSFYNNEISEKSEIFDDQFSVERPDGSNFTLKIRSTKLEDSAMYFCASSDRGHDTEAFFGQGTRLTVV.

On this clonotype: Sequence at one end of the junction differs from germline and may be a read error. The rearrangement joins TRBV28 to TRBJ2-2; 7 bases agree with TRBD2. Looked up from germline, CDR1 is MDHEN and CDR2 is SYDVKM. This CDR3 comprises 16 residues. The CDR3 nucleotides are TGTGCCAGCAGTTTATATCCCCGGGAGGAGAGCGGGGAGCCGTTTTTT. Translating gives CASSLYPREESGEPFF.

This clonotype showed up just a few times. This sequence joins TRBV5-1 and TRBJ2-7; D is unresolved. This CDR3 comprises 13 residues. Germline-derived CDR1 and CDR2 are SGHRS and YFSETQ. V was pared by 0 bases and J by 3 bases, with 7 bases between. CDR3 amino acids: CASSLEHHYEQYF. The CDR3 region has the DNA TGCGCCAGCAGCTTGGAGCACCACTACGAGCAGTACTTC.

This chain links TRBV7-9 with TRBJ1-6; D is unclear. V gave up 5 bases and J gave up 7 bases, with 6 bases separating them. The germline V gene has CDR1 SEHNR and CDR2 FQNEAQ (reference sequence). This CDR3 is 12 amino acids long. The CDR3 protein is CASSDQNSPLHF. The CDR3 DNA is TGTGCCAGCAGCGACCAGAATTCACCCCTCCACTTT.

The chain has TRBV7-8 and TRBJ2-7; the match to TRBD2 covers 8 bases. This CDR3 contains 14 residues. Per the germline V gene, CDR1 is SGHVS and CDR2 is FQNEAQ. J lost 3 bases, V lost 6 bases, and 7 bases had no gene match. In DNA form, the CDR3 reads TGTGCCAGCAGTAAGGGAACTAGCGGCTACGAGCAGTACTTC. It yields the protein CASSKGTSGYEQYF.

The rearrangement joins TRBV7-6 to TRBJ1-1; D remains unclear. The V end was cut by 5 bases, the J end by 1 base, with 14 bases between. Germline CDR1 is SGHVS and CDR2 is FNYEAQ. This CDR3 region has 15 residues. This CDR3 reads CASSPLLRQNTEAFF. DNA of the CDR3: TGTGCCAGCAGCCCTCTCTTGAGACAGAACACTGAAGCTTTCTTT. The whole variable domain, filled in from reference TRBV7-6 and TRBJ1-1, reads GAGVSQSPRYKVTKRGQDVALRCDPISGHVSLYWYRQALGQGPEFLTYFNYEAQQDKSGLPNDRFSAERPEGSISTLTIQRTEQRDSAMYRCASSPLLRQNTEAFFGQGTRLTVV.

CDR3 region: CASSLSKISNQPQHF. Here the CDR3 DNA reads TGCGCCAGCAGTTTATCAAAGATTAGCAATCAGCCCCAGCATTTT. The chain links TRBV10-2 to TRBJ1-5, with D uncertain. Germline V CDR1 and CDR2: WSHSY, SAAADI. The CDR3 loop spans 15 amino acids. The V gene lost 5 bases and the J gene lost 0 bases, with 11 bases spanning the gap.

The chain couples TRBV10-3 to TRBJ1-2; D is perhaps TRBD1 (5 bases). Germline V gene sequence: CDR1 ENHRY, CDR2 SYGVKD. The CDR3 has 17 residues. The ends were cut back, 3 bases at V and 3 bases at J, with 20 bases in the middle. The CDR3 sequence is CAISDPRQSGLDYGYTF. As DNA, the CDR3 is TGTGCCATCAGTGACCCACGACAATCGGGGCTCGACTATGGCTACACCTTC.

The gene calls are TRBV6-1 and TRBJ1-1; D not certain. There are 13 residues in the CDR3. Germline assignment: CDR1 MNHNS and CDR2 SASEGT. With 5 bases removed from V and 2 bases from J, the gap between germline ends came to 9 bases. CDR3 region: CASSYTANTEAFF. CDR3 nucleotide sequence: TGTGCCAGCAGTTACACAGCTAACACTGAAGCTTTCTTT.

V usage is TRBV20-1 and J usage is TRBJ2-2, with D hard to call. CDR1 and CDR2 (germline): DFQATT, SNEGSKA (reference sequence). The CDR3 is 14 residues long. Trimming stripped 0 bases from V and 1 base from J, with 6 bases between. This CDR3 reads CSARERLNTGELFF. In DNA, the CDR3 is TGCAGTGCTAGAGAGAGACTGAACACCGGGGAGCTGTTTTTT.

The chain employs TRBV20-1 and TRBJ2-1; D ambiguous. This CDR3 has 13 residues. In germline, CDR1 is DFQATT, CDR2 SNEGSKA (reference sequence). Trimming took 5 bases from V and 8 from J, leaving 16 bases between them. Written as DNA, the CDR3 is TGCAGTGCTTACCGGATGACGAGCGATGAGCAGTTCTTC. Translated, it gives CSAYRMTSDEQFF.